This TCR beta chain derives from a study of blood T cell repertoires in COVID-19. Study summary: COVID-19 samples from acute and convalescent phases originated in the United States, Italy and Spain. The cDNA or gDNA used as material had been derived from T cells, B-cell-depleted T cells, or PBMCs.

Per the original methods: Reference gene primer amplification in the assay estimated nucleated cell counts. Method: immunoSEQ multiplex PCR; TCRdb's copy keeps in-frame clones and lacks some. The V and J calls and clone size were taken over from that table, and D and trimming were inferred from the DNA. The sample consists of under 200,000 clones, around 90% of them appearing once. The V gene lost 3 bases and the J gene lost 1 base, with 13 bases spanning the gap. Germline V CDR1 and CDR2: SEHNR, FQNEAQ (reference sequence). This CDR3 has 15 amino acids. Sequenced: peripheral blood. The TCR comes from a man aged 50 to 60 with acute or convalescent COVID-19. V and J are TRBV7-9 and TRBJ2-7; a weak D match, TRBD1 (6 bases). In nucleotides, the CDR3 is TGTGCCAGCAGCTTGCTGGCAGGGGAATCCTACGAGCAGTACTTC. Translation gives CASSLLAGESYEQYF.